This TCR beta chain was identified during a study of OX40 agonist ivuxolimab in advanced cancers. Background on the study: Treatment of patients was with ivuxolimab, an agonistic anti-OX40 (CD134) antibody. Checkpoint inhibitors had been given previously to 35% to 50% of patients. Study results and limitations: In CD8+ T cells, expanded clones were on average more numerous than in CD4+.

CDR3 length: 15 amino acids. CDR1 is SGHVS, CDR2 FNYEAQ, per germline. The trim removed 5 bases at V and 3 bases at J, leaving 8 bases unmatched. Cycle 7 day 1, cycle 4 day 1, and baseline were the timepoints at which blood was sampled. Here immunoSEQ multiplex PCR was the method, and the copy in TCRdb shows in-frame clones only, minus some. Seen here are 70,000 to 80,000 clones, about 94% observed once, and the top ten hold about 15%. With regard to this clone: Its antigen remains unknown.

The sequence was obtained from an adult with an advanced solid tumor such as melanoma, head and neck, liver or kidney cancer. The sample in question was CD4+ or CD8+ T cells sorted from blood, obtained in a trial of the OX40 agonist ivuxolimab. The chain recombines TRBV7-6 with TRBJ2-7; TRBD1 aligns across 9 bases. CDR3 residues: CASSPRTGVSYEQYF. The DNA of the CDR3 is TGTGCCAGCAGCCCAAGGACAGGGGTAAGCTACGAGCAGTACTTC.